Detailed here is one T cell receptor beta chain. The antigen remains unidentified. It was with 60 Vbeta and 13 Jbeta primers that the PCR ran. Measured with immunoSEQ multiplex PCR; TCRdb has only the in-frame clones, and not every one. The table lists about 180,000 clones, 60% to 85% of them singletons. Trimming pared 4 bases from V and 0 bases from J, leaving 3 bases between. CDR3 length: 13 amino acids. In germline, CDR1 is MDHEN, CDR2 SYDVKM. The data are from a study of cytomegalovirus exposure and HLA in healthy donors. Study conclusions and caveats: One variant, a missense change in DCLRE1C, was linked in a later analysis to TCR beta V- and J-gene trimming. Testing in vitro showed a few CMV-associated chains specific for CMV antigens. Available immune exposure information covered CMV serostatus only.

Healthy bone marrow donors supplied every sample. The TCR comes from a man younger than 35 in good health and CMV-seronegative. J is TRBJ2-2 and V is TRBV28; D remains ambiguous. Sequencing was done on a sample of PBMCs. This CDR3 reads CASSSTNTGELFF. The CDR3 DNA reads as TGTGCCAGCAGTTCCACGAACACCGGGGAGCTGTTTTTT. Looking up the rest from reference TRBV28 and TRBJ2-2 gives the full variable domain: DVKVTQSSRYLVKRTGEKVFLECVQDMDHENMFWYRQDPGLGLRLIYFSYDVKMKEKGDIPEGYSVSREKKERFSLILESASTNQTSMYLCASSSTNTGELFFGEGSRLTVL.